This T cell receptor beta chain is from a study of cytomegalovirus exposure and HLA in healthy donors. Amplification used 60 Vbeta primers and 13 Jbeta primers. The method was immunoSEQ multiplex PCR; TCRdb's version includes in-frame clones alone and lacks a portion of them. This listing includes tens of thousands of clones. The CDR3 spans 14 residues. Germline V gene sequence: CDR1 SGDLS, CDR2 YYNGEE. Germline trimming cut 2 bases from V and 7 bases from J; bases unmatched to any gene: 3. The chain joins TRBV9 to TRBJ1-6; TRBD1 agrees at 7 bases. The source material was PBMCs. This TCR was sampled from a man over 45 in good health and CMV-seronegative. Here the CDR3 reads CASSVGTENSPLHF. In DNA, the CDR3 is TGTGCCAGCAGCGTGGGGACAGAAAATTCACCCCTCCACTTT.